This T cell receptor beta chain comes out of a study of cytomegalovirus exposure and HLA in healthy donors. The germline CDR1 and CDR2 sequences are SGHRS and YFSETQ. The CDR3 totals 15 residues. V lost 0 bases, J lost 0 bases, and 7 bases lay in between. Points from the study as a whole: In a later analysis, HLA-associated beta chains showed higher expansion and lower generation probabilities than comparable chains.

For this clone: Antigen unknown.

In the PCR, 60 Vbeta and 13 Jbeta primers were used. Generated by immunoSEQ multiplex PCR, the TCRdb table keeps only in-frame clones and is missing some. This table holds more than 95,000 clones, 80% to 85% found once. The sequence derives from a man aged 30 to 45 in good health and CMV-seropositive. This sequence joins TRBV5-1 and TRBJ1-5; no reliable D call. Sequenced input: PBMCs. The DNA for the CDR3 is TGCGCCAGCAGCTTGGACGGAGATAGCAATCAGCCCCAGCATTTT. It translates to CASSLDGDSNQPQHF.